The rows below give T cell receptor beta chains drawn from one sample of a study of Ad26.COV2.S vaccination and SARS-CoV-2 variants. The method was immunoSEQ multiplex PCR; TCRdb's version includes in-frame clones alone and lacks a portion of them. The sample yields some 300,000 clones, around four fifths seen once. The starting material was peripheral blood, obtained in a trial of Ad26.COV2.S vaccine versus placebo. These receptors all come from a person aged 18-60 years who received the Ad26.COV2.S COVID-19 vaccine or a placebo. CDR3s include the opening cysteine and the closing phenylalanine or tryptophan. D genes are given only for firm matches. Clone size is stated in some rows and not others, as once, few, many or a class when expanded.

j_call d_call clone_size v_call cdr3_aa cdr3_nt
TRBJ1-1 . . TRBV28 CASSDRGRTEAFF TGTGCCAGCAGTGATAGAGGTAGAACTGAAGCTTTCTTT
TRBJ2-2 TRBD2 . TRBV10-3 CAISRSLAGVGTGELFF TGTGCCATCAGCCGCAGCCTAGCGGGGGTAGGCACCGGGGAGCTGTTTTTT
TRBJ2-7 . . TRBV30 CAWSSRAFQAYEQYF TGTGCCTGGAGTTCCCGGGCCTTCCAGGCCTACGAGCAGTACTTC
TRBJ1-5 . . TRBV19 CASSTNRRGQPQHF TGTGCCAGTAGTACAAACCGCCGTGGTCAGCCCCAGCATTTT
TRBJ2-5 . . TRBV11-3 CASSLNHIGTQYF TGTGCCAGCAGCTTAAACCATATTGGGACCCAGTACTTC
TRBJ2-7 . . TRBV4-1 CASSQAGWQESSYEQYF TGCGCCAGCAGCCAAGCGGGTTGGCAGGAGAGCTCCTACGAGCAGTACTTC
TRBJ1-1 . . TRBV7-3 CASSLQGGGGEAFF TGTGCCAGCAGCCTACAGGGAGGTGGCGGTGAAGCTTTCTTT
TRBJ2-3 TRBD2 . TRBV24-1 CATSDYAGGNSSTDTQYF TGTGCCACCAGTGATTACGCGGGGGGGAACTCTAGCACAGATACGCAGTATTTT
TRBJ2-5 . . TRBV11-2 CASTNHDGGWETQYF TGTGCCAGCACCAACCACGACGGAGGCTGGGAGACCCAGTACTTC
TRBJ2-4 . few TRBV29-1 CSVGVGGAKNIQYF TGCAGCGTTGGGGTAGGGGGAGCCAAAAACATTCAGTACTTC
TRBJ1-6 . . TRBV30 CAWSPGTAYSPLHF TGTGCCTGGAGTCCCGGGACCGCTTATTCACCCCTCCACTTT
TRBJ2-1 . . TRBV27 CASSLSGGRVDEQFF TGTGCCAGCAGTTTATCAGGGGGTAGGGTTGATGAGCAGTTCTTC
TRBJ2-7 TRBD2 once TRBV28 CASPGTSGGRYEQYF TGTGCCAGTCCGGGGACTAGCGGGGGAAGGTACGAGCAGTACTTC
TRBJ1-6 TRBD1 once TRBV18 CASSTTGTGDSPLHF TGTGCCAGCTCTACGACCGGGACAGGGGACTCACCCCTCCACTTT
TRBJ2-7 . . TRBV2 CASHWTNSYEQYF TGTGCCAGCCATTGGACCAACTCCTACGAGCAGTACTTC
TRBJ2-3 TRBD2 . TRBV29-1 CSVDWAPGRDGGASDTQYF TGCAGCGTTGATTGGGCCCCGGGGCGGGACGGGGGGGCGTCAGATACGCAGTATTTT
TRBJ1-6 . . TRBV3-1/TRBV3-2 CASSDGGPYNSPLHF TGTGCCAGCAGCGACGGGGGCCCATATAATTCACCCCTCCACTTT
TRBJ2-3 . . TRBV5-5 CASSSGPGDTQYF TGTGCCAGCTCATCGGGGCCGGGCGATACGCAGTATTTT
TRBJ1-1 TRBD1 once TRBV6-2/TRBV6-3 CASSPTGGAGMNTEAFF TGTGCCAGCAGTCCAACAGGGGGCGCGGGGATGAACACTGAAGCTTTCTTT
TRBJ2-2 TRBD1 . TRBV7-3 CASSLRGTAGELFF TGTGCCAGCAGCTTAAGGGGGACAGCCGGGGAGCTGTTTTTT
TRBJ1-3 TRBD1 . TRBV28 CASSFPGQGGGNTIYF TGTGCCAGCAGTTTCCCGGGACAGGGAGGGGGAAACACCATATATTTT
TRBJ2-1 . . TRBV2 CASSELRGGSYNEQFF TGTGCCAGCAGTGAATTGAGGGGGGGCTCCTACAATGAGCAGTTCTTC
TRBJ2-7 . . TRBV6-5 CASRDFRTASYEQYF TGTGCCAGCAGAGACTTTAGGACAGCCTCCTACGAGCAGTACTTC